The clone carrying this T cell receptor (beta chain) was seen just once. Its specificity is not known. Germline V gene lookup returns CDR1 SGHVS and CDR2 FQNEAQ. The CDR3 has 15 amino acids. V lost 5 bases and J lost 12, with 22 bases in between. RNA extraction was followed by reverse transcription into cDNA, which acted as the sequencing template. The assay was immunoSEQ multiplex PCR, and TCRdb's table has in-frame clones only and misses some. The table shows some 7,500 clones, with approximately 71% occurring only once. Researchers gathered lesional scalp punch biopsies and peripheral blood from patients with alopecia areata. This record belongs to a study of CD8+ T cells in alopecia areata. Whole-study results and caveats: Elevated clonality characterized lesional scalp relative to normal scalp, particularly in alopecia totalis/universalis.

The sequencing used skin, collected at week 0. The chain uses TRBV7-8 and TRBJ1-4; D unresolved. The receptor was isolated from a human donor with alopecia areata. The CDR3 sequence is CASSASAEPWDELFF. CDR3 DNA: TGTGCCAGCAGCGCCAGCGCCGAGCCATGGGATGAACTGTTTTTT.